These T cell receptor beta chains were read from a single sample in a study of T-cell reconstitution after alpha-beta-depleted transplantation in children. TCRdb re-called the PCR reads through MiXCR, storing one row per CDR3 protein. The sample consists of some 440,000 distinct CDR3 sequences, roughly 16% of them appearing once. The sample was PBMCs, mostly from graft donor cells, taken 360 days after TCRalphabeta/CD19-depleted stem cell transplant. Receptors originate from a boy younger than two who had a stem cell transplant for Wiskott-Aldrich syndrome, so the T cells may come from the graft donor. Both conserved end residues are part of each CDR3. The order of the fields is CDR3 protein, CDR3 DNA, clone size, V gene, J gene, D gene. D genes are given only for firm matches. Not every row has a clone size; where given, it reads once, few, many or a size class.

CASSFGDLGPKNIQYF	TGTGCCAGCAGCTTTGGAGACCTAGGTCCCAAAAACATTCAGTACTTC	few	TRBV5-6	TRBJ2-4	-
CASSSGQYNEKLFF	TGTGCCAGCAGCTCTGGACAGTATAATGAAAAACTGTTTTTT	few	TRBV7-9	TRBJ1-4	-
CASSLLSLENTEAFF	TGTGCCAGCAGCTTGTTAAGTCTTGAAAACACTGAAGCTTTCTTT	many	TRBV7-2	TRBJ1-1	-
CASSREASAAGELFF	TGTGCCAGCAGCAGAGAAGCCTCTGCGGCGGGGGAGCTGTTTTTT	few	TRBV6-5	TRBJ2-2	-
CASSIGRGEQYF	TGTGCCAGTAGTATCGGGCGAGGCGAGCAGTACTTC	few	TRBV19	TRBJ2-7	-
CASGGGNVYEQYF	TGTGCCAGCGGCGGGGGGAACGTCTACGAGCAGTACTTC	-	TRBV7-9	TRBJ2-7	TRBD2
CASSQELRGGRSNQPQHF	TGCGCCAGCAGCCAAGAGCTTCGGGGGGGGAGAAGCAATCAGCCCCAGCATTTT	few	TRBV4-1	TRBJ1-5	-
CASRVPGQLAKNIQYF	TGTGCCAGCAGAGTACCGGGACAGCTAGCCAAAAACATTCAGTACTTC	few	TRBV2	TRBJ2-4	TRBD1
CSVGPGLADYEQYF	TGCAGCGTTGGGCCGGGACTAGCGGACTACGAGCAGTACTTC	-	TRBV29-1	TRBJ2-7	TRBD2
CASSKVREGSTEAFF	TGTGCCAGCAGCAAAGTACGGGAGGGGAGCACTGAAGCTTTCTTT	-	TRBV21-1	TRBJ1-1	-
CASSQNGLPLYNEQFF	TGCGCCAGCAGCCAAAACGGACTTCCTCTATACAATGAGCAGTTCTTC	few	TRBV4-3	TRBJ2-1	-
CASSYRMGDRGVPNTGELFF	TGTGCCAGCAGTTACCGGATGGGGGACAGGGGGGTCCCGAACACCGGGGAGCTGTTTTTT	few	TRBV6-2/TRBV6-3	TRBJ2-2	TRBD1
CASSQRVAELSTDTQYF	TGCGCCAGCAGCCAAAGAGTAGCGGAACTTAGCACAGATACGCAGTATTTT	few	TRBV4-3	TRBJ2-3	-
CAISPVEQVFSGNTIYF	TGTGCCATCAGCCCCGTGGAACAGGTTTTCTCTGGAAACACCATATATTTT	-	TRBV10-3	TRBJ1-3	-
CASSRAGREQYF	TGTGCCAGCAGTCGGGCAGGCCGGGAGCAGTACTTC	-	TRBV12-3/TRBV12-4	TRBJ2-7	-
CSAFGISYEQYF	TGCAGTGCCTTCGGGATCTCCTACGAGCAGTACTTC	few	TRBV20-1	TRBJ2-7	-
CASSYQDPTFNEQFF	TGTGCCAGCAGTTATCAGGACCCTACGTTCAATGAGCAGTTCTTC	few	TRBV6-2/TRBV6-3	TRBJ2-1	-
CSVELGNEQFF	TGCAGCGTTGAGTTGGGCAATGAGCAGTTCTTC	-	TRBV29-1	TRBJ2-1	-
CATSEGGTGLQKTQYF	TGTGCCACCAGTGAGGGGGGGACAGGCCTCCAGAAGACCCAGTACTTC	-	TRBV24-1	TRBJ2-5	-
CASSLVGRLNNEQFF	TGTGCCAGCAGCTTAGTTGGTAGGCTCAACAATGAGCAGTTCTTC	-	TRBV11-3	TRBJ2-1	-
CAWSVMVRTGSTGELFF	TGTGCCTGGAGTGTAATGGTACGGACAGGGTCCACCGGGGAGCTGTTTTTT	-	TRBV30	TRBJ2-2	TRBD1
CASQGLPGNEQFF	TGTGCCAGCCAGGGACTACCGGGGAATGAGCAGTTCTTC	-	TRBV7-8	TRBJ2-1	TRBD2
CASSVSSTDTQYF	TGTGCCAGCAGCGTATCCAGCACAGATACGCAGTATTTT	-	TRBV9	TRBJ2-3	-
CASSLILGRTDTQYF	TGTGCCAGCAGCTTGATTCTAGGACGCACAGATACGCAGTATTTT	many	TRBV7-9	TRBJ2-3	-
CAISEFSSGANVLTF	TGTGCCATCAGTGAGTTCTCCTCTGGGGCCAACGTCCTGACTTTC	few	TRBV10-3	TRBJ2-6	-
CAISQTGFFEQYF	TGTGCCATCAGCCAGACAGGGTTCTTCGAGCAGTACTTC	-	TRBV10-3	TRBJ2-7	TRBD1
CASSLGQGAGGQPQHF	TGTGCCAGCAGTTTGGGACAGGGGGCAGGGGGTCAGCCCCAGCATTTT	many	TRBV12-3/TRBV12-4	TRBJ1-5	TRBD1
CASSPMGINEQFF	TGTGCCAGCAGCCCTATGGGGATCAATGAGCAGTTCTTC	-	TRBV11-2	TRBJ2-1	-
CSVSDRLSYEQYF	TGCAGCGTTTCGGACAGGCTCTCCTACGAGCAGTACTTC	-	TRBV29-1	TRBJ2-7	TRBD1
CASSLGPENTEAFF	TGTGCCAGCAGCTTGGGGCCGGAGAACACTGAAGCTTTCTTT	few	TRBV5-4	TRBJ1-1	-
CASSSLRGKETQYF	TGTGCCAGCAGCTCTCTTCGAGGGAAAGAGACCCAGTACTTC	few	TRBV7-9	TRBJ2-5	-
CASSSLGLKSYNEQFF	TGTGCCAGCAGCTCTCTAGGGCTGAAGTCCTACAATGAGCAGTTCTTC	-	TRBV7-7	TRBJ2-1	-
CATSEKGTGLNEQFF	TGTGCCACCAGTGAAAAAGGGACAGGTCTCAATGAGCAGTTCTTC	-	TRBV24-1	TRBJ2-1	TRBD1
CASSPRQGHNEQFF	TGTGCCAGCAGTCCCCGACAGGGGCACAATGAGCAGTTCTTC	many	TRBV25-1	TRBJ2-1	TRBD1
CASSFFSDGVSTDTQYF	TGTGCCAGCAGTTTCTTCTCGGACGGGGTTAGCACAGATACGCAGTATTTT	few	TRBV6-5	TRBJ2-3	-
CATSRERMNTEAFF	TGTGCCACCAGCAGGGAGCGAATGAACACTGAAGCTTTCTTT	few	TRBV15	TRBJ1-1	-
CASSLVQLRGNNEQFF	TGCGCCAGCAGCTTGGTGCAGCTACGAGGGAACAATGAGCAGTTCTTC	-	TRBV5-1	TRBJ2-1	-
CASSPGRQGTYEQYF	TGTGCCAGCAGCCCCGGGAGGCAGGGAACCTACGAGCAGTACTTC	-	TRBV7-9	TRBJ2-7	TRBD2
CSARDFLGESGIKTQYF	TGCAGTGCTAGAGACTTTTTGGGCGAAAGCGGGATAAAGACCCAGTACTTC	-	TRBV20-1	TRBJ2-5	TRBD2
CASSAQGDRETQYF	TGTGCCAGCAGTGCACAGGGCGACAGGGAGACCCAGTACTTC	few	TRBV6-1	TRBJ2-5	-
CASSKTGTANNEQFF	TGTGCCAGCAGTAAAACCGGGACAGCCAACAATGAGCAGTTCTTC	few	TRBV7-2	TRBJ2-1	TRBD1
CSARDRLTSGFHEQYF	TGCAGTGCTAGAGATCGGTTGACTAGCGGGTTCCACGAGCAGTACTTC	few	TRBV20-1	TRBJ2-7	TRBD2
CASSPRKLAGGPTQYF	TGCGCCAGCAGCCCCCGGAAACTAGCGGGGGGACCTACGCAGTATTTT	few	TRBV5-1	TRBJ2-3	TRBD2
CASSRPDWTEQYF	TGTGCCAGCAGTCGACCGGACTGGACGGAGCAGTACTTC	few	TRBV12-3/TRBV12-4	TRBJ2-7	-
CASSPRTSGRLADTQYF	TGTGCCAGCAGCCCAAGGACTAGCGGGAGACTCGCAGATACGCAGTATTTT	-	TRBV7-2	TRBJ2-3	TRBD2
CAISESLLAGVREQYF	TGTGCCATCAGTGAGTCGTTACTAGCGGGAGTCAGGGAGCAGTACTTC	many	TRBV10-3	TRBJ2-7	TRBD2
CASSDRAGTEAFF	TGTGCCAGCAGCGACAGGGCTGGCACTGAAGCTTTCTTT	many	TRBV7-8	TRBJ1-1	TRBD1
CASSQAGLAQETQYF	TGTGCCAGCAGCCAAGCCGGACTAGCCCAAGAGACCCAGTACTTC	few	TRBV4-2	TRBJ2-5	TRBD2
CASSQVRGEKNQPQHF	TGCGCCAGCAGCCAAGTACGAGGGGAGAAGAATCAGCCCCAGCATTTT	few	TRBV4-1	TRBJ1-5	-
CASSELFLWWEGLYNEQFF	TGTGCCAGCAGTGAACTCTTCCTTTGGTGGGAGGGCCTATACAATGAGCAGTTCTTC	once	TRBV6-1	TRBJ2-1	TRBD2
CASSDPSGDTQYF	TGCGCCAGCAGCGACCCTTCCGGAGATACGCAGTATTTT	few	TRBV10-1	TRBJ2-3	-